One sample yielded the 8 T cell receptor beta chains listed below, sequenced in a study of T cell changes during pregnancy in multiple sclerosis. The protocol was immunoSEQ multiplex PCR, while the TCRdb copy is restricted to in-frame clones and leaves out a portion. Of about 73,000 clones in the sample, more than 90% are singletons; the top ten hold approximately 2%. The source was peripheral blood, collected in the second trimester of pregnancy. The source of these receptors is a female donor in good health, enrolled as a control in a pregnancy study.

The V and J genes are TRBV13 and TRBJ2-1; possible D gene TRBD2, 6 bases. This CDR3 has 12 residues. Trimming shortened V by 5 bases and J by 9 bases, and 11 bases separated the two germline ends. CDR1 and CDR2 from the germline V gene are PRHDT and FYEKMQ (reference sequence). The CDR3 DNA reads TGTGCCAGCAGCGCCGGGGGAGGTGAGCAGTTCTTC. Translating gives CASSAGGGEQFF.

This chain links TRBV13 with TRBJ2-7; the D gene is possibly TRBD1 (5 bases). Trimming pared 0 bases from V and 0 bases from J, leaving 6 bases between. The CDR3 spans 14 residues. Per the germline V gene, CDR1 is PRHDT and CDR2 is FYEKMQ (reference sequence). The CDR3 reads CASSLGTVSYEQYF. CDR3 DNA: TGTGCCAGCAGCTTAGGGACAGTCTCCTACGAGCAGTACTTC.

V is TRBV11-1 and J is TRBJ1-6; D gene unclear. The CDR3 length is 13 residues. Trimming took off 1 base at V and 10 bases at J, with 8 bases between the two ends. Germline V lookup: CDR1 SGHAT, CDR2 FQDESV (reference sequence). The CDR3 region is CASSLDRESPLHF. The CDR3 coding sequence is TGTGCCAGCAGCTTAGACCGGGAGTCACCCCTCCACTTT.

The chain couples TRBV2 to TRBJ1-5, with a possible D match to TRBD1 (5 bases). The CDR3 has 15 residues. Trimming removed 7 bases from V and 3 bases from J, with 16 bases in between. Germline V gene data show CDR1 as SNHLY and CDR2 as FYNNEI. The CDR3 protein is CASKWQGGLNQPQHF. CDR3 nucleotide sequence: TGTGCCAGCAAATGGCAGGGAGGTCTCAATCAGCCCCAGCATTTT.

The rearrangement uses TRBV2 and TRBJ2-1; D remains ambiguous. Germline CDR1 and CDR2: SNHLY and FYNNEI. CDR3 size: 12 residues. Between the trimmed V and J ends, which lost 5 bases and 7 bases, there was a span of 9 bases. The CDR3 here is CASSNDKNEQFF. CDR3 DNA: TGTGCCAGCAGTAATGACAAGAATGAGCAGTTCTTC.

The genes are TRBV19 and TRBJ1-1; 8 nucleotides agree with TRBD1. The CDR3 covers 13 residues. Germline V gives CDR1 LNHDA, CDR2 SQIVND (reference sequence). J lost 5 bases, V lost 5 bases, and 4 bases had no gene match. In nucleotides, the CDR3 is TGTGCCAGTAGTCGACAGGGGAGGACTGAAGCTTTCTTT. Protein sequence: CASSRQGRTEAFF. Based on the CDR3 plus reference TRBV19 and TRBJ1-1, the full variable domain is DGGITQSPKYLFRKEGQNVTLSCEQNLNHDAMYWYRQDPGQGLRLIYYSQIVNDFQKGDIAEGYSVSREKKESFPLTVTSAQKNPTAFYLCASSRQGRTEAFFGQGTRLTVV.

Worth noting for this clone: A read error may produce the germline difference seen at one junction end. The V call is TRBV7-9, the J call TRBJ2-7; a possible D gene is TRBD1 (6 bases). This CDR3 is 9 amino acids long. Germline assignment: CDR1 SEHNR and CDR2 FQNEAQ (reference sequence). CDR3 loop: CASSPDSIF. CDR3 DNA: TGTGCCAGCAGCCCGGACAGTATCTTC.

The CDR3 loop is CASSRGGSEVTQPQHF. DNA of the CDR3: TGTGCCAGCAGCCGAGGGGGCTCGGAGGTCACTCAGCCCCAGCATTTT. The rearrangement joins TRBV7-2 to TRBJ1-5; 7 positions agree with TRBD1. This CDR3 comprises 16 residues. Germline V lookup: CDR1 SGHTA, CDR2 FQGNSA. The V gene end was trimmed by 5 bases and the J gene end by 6 bases; junction bases not matched to a gene: 13.